These 32 T cell receptor beta chains came from one sample sequenced in a study of cytomegalovirus exposure and HLA in healthy donors. The PCR was carried out with 60 Vbeta primers and 13 Jbeta primers. Produced via immunoSEQ multiplex PCR; TCRdb's table is partial and in-frame only. Of approximately 75,000 clones listed, about 78% are singletons. The sample consisted of PBMCs. These receptor sequences come from a male donor in good health and CMV-seronegative.

This sequence joins TRBV9 and TRBJ2-2, with D possibly being TRBD1 (5 bases). Germline assignment: CDR1 SGDLS and CDR2 YYNGEE. This CDR3 is built from 15 residues. Trimming cost V 4 bases and J 4 bases, with 14 bases left between them. This CDR3 reads CASSPLEGVTGELFF. The CDR3 coding sequence is TGTGCCAGCAGCCCCCTAGAAGGGGTCACCGGGGAGCTGTTTTTT.

The chain has TRBV27 and TRBJ2-7; 12 bases agree with TRBD1. The CDR3 totals 15 residues. V was clipped by 4 bases and J by 6 bases; unmatched bases: 7. The germline CDR1 and CDR2 sequences are MNHEY and SMNVEV (reference sequence). CDR3 protein: CASSYSGQGAGEQYF. In nucleotides, the CDR3 is TGTGCCAGCAGTTATTCGGGACAGGGGGCGGGCGAGCAGTACTTC.

This clone was found once. The chain is built from TRBV7-9 and TRBJ2-5; 9 bases agree with TRBD2. CDR1 is SEHNR and CDR2 is FQNEAQ in the germline V gene (reference sequence). The CDR3 sequence is 16 residues long. The J segment lost 2 bases and the V segment lost 2 bases, leaving 6 bases of the junction unmatched. The DNA of the CDR3 is TGTGCCAGCAGCTTATGGCGGGGGGGAACGCAAGAGACCCAGTACTTC. Its protein product is CASSLWRGGTQETQYF.

V usage is TRBV19 and J usage is TRBJ2-1, with 8 bases that match TRBD1. This CDR3 has 14 amino acids. The germline V gene has CDR1 LNHDA and CDR2 SQIVND (reference sequence). V shed 8 bases and J 7 bases; nucleotides not matched to a gene: 10. CDR3 amino acids: CASLRDRSSNEQFF. DNA for the CDR3: TGTGCCAGTCTCCGGGACAGGTCTTCTAATGAGCAGTTCTTC.

The CDR3 is CASSKTGGAGEAFF. The CDR3 coding sequence is TGTGCCAGCAGTAAAACAGGGGGCGCGGGTGAAGCTTTCTTT. V is TRBV6-1 and J is TRBJ2-2; 9 nucleotides agree with TRBD1. The better agreement between TRBJ1-1 and the DNA end casts doubt on the J call. The CDR3 totals 14 residues. Germline-derived CDR1 and CDR2 are MNHNS and SASEGT.

V gene TRBV29-1 combines with J gene TRBJ2-1; D is unresolved. The CDR3 loop spans 10 amino acids. The germline V and J ends were trimmed by 7 bases and 4 bases, with 5 bases remaining between them. Germline CDR1 reads SQVTM; CDR2 reads ANQGSEA. CDR3 DNA: TGCAGCGCCCAGTACAATGAGCAGTTCTTC. Protein product: CSAQYNEQFF.

The gene calls are TRBV4-2 and TRBJ2-1; 8 nucleotides align to TRBD1. The J segment lost 5 bases and the V segment lost 1 base, leaving 4 bases of the junction unmatched. Germline CDR1 and CDR2: LGHNA and YNFKEQ. This CDR3 has 15 amino acids. The CDR3 DNA reads TGTGCCAGCAGCCAAGCCGGGACAGGTAACAATGAGCAGTTCTTC. Encoded protein: CASSQAGTGNNEQFF.

A few counts support this clone. The J gene is TRBJ2-1, the V gene TRBV11-2; 10 bases fit TRBD2. The CDR3 totals 16 residues. Germline-derived CDR1 and CDR2 are SGHAT and FQNNGV. V lost 5 bases, J lost 12 bases, and 16 bases stayed unmatched. CDR3 in amino acids: CASSPSTSGAYEGQFF. For the CDR3, the DNA is TGTGCCAGCAGCCCATCCACTAGCGGGGCATATGAGGGGCAGTTCTTC.

The CDR3 sequence is CATSRGPSSYNEQFF. The CDR3 DNA sequence: TGTGCCACCAGCAGAGGGCCCAGCTCCTACAATGAGCAGTTCTTC. The chain employs TRBV15 and TRBJ2-1; D is uncertain. This CDR3 contains 15 residues. CDR1 and CDR2 from the germline V gene are LNHNV and YYDKDF (reference sequence). V lost 1 base and J lost 0, with 7 bases in between. Filled out from reference TRBV15 and TRBJ2-1, the complete variable domain reads DAMVIQNPRYQVTQFGKPVTLSCSQTLNHNVMYWYQQKSSQAPKLLFHYYDKDFNNEADTPDNFQSRRPNTSFCFLDIRSPGLGDTAMYLCATSRGPSSYNEQFFGPGTRLTVL.

Concerning this clone: Sequence at one end of the junction differs from germline and may be a read error. The chain joins TRBV5-1 to TRBJ1-2, with 9 bases matching TRBD1. CDR3 length: 13 amino acids. The V gene's germline CDR1 is SGHRS and CDR2 YFSETQ. The CDR3 is CASSTGTGRGYPF. The DNA of the CDR3 is TGCGCCAGCAGCACAGGGACAGGGCGCGGCTACCCCTTC.

The chain carries TRBV5-6 and TRBJ2-3, with 8 bases that match TRBD2. V was pared by 2 bases and J by 7 bases, with 6 bases of the junction left unmatched. Per germline, CDR1 SGHDT and CDR2 YYEEEE. The CDR3 runs to 14 residues. In nucleotides, the CDR3 is TGTGCCAGCAGCTTCCTTAGCGGGGCGTATACGCAGTATTTT. This codes for CASSFLSGAYTQYF.

This clone was recorded a few times. This sequence joins TRBV10-3 and TRBJ2-7; 9 bases align to TRBD1. This CDR3 is built from 14 residues. Germline CDR1 and CDR2: ENHRY and SYGVKD. The trim removed 8 bases at V and 6 bases at J, leaving 11 bases unmatched. The DNA for the CDR3 is TGTGCCATCGCCCGGGACAGGGATGTCTCCGAGCAGTACTTC. Its translation: CAIARDRDVSEQYF.

The chain carries TRBV6-5 and TRBJ2-1; 9 bases line up with TRBD1. Germline CDR1 MNHEY, CDR2 SVGAGI. Trimming cost V 2 bases and J 5 bases; bases outside gene matches: 7. The CDR3 contains 16 residues. This chain's CDR3 is CASSYPGTGYNNEQFF. Here the CDR3 DNA reads TGTGCCAGCAGTTACCCTGGGACAGGGTACAACAATGAGCAGTTCTTC.

The V gene is TRBV5-1, the J gene TRBJ2-5; 8 bases are shared with TRBD2. The J call may be in error: the DNA end matches TRBJ2-7 better. Germline lookup yields CDR1 SGHRS and CDR2 YFSETQ. The length of the CDR3 is 15 residues. The CDR3 sequence: CASSPGGGRGDEQYF. In DNA, the CDR3 is TGCGCCAGCAGTCCTGGCGGGGGGCGAGGCGACGAGCAGTACTTC.

This rearrangement joins TRBV9 to TRBJ2-7; 8 nucleotides agree with TRBD1. V lost 0 bases, J lost 8 bases, and 13 bases stayed unmatched. Germline lookup yields CDR1 SGDLS and CDR2 YYNGEE. This CDR3 region has 16 residues. The CDR3 protein is CASSVGALDRGGKQYF. DNA for the CDR3: TGTGCCAGCAGCGTAGGGGCCCTCGACAGGGGTGGGAAGCAGTACTTC.

This clone was seen once. V usage is TRBV19 and J usage is TRBJ1-1, with D possibly being TRBD1 (6 bases). Germline CDR1 and CDR2: LNHDA and SQIVND (reference sequence). The CDR3 loop spans 18 amino acids. V lost 2 bases, J lost 3 bases, and 22 bases lay in between. DNA for the CDR3: TGTGCCAGTAGTATACGGACCTACGGGGGGGCATGGGACACTGAAGCTTTCTTT. It codes for CASSIRTYGGAWDTEAFF. The full variable domain, its missing parts supplied by reference TRBV19 and TRBJ1-1, is DGGITQSPKYLFRKEGQNVTLSCEQNLNHDAMYWYRQDPGQGLRLIYYSQIVNDFQKGDIAEGYSVSREKKESFPLTVTSAQKNPTAFYLCASSIRTYGGAWDTEAFFGQGTRLTVV.

The table lists this clone with a few counts. The chain couples TRBV10-1 to TRBJ1-2, with D perhaps TRBD1 (6 bases). The V end was cut by 8 bases, the J end by 3 bases, with 13 bases between. From germline, CDR1 is WNHNN and CDR2 SYGVQD (reference sequence). The CDR3 is 13 residues long. CDR3 DNA: TGCGCCAGCCCCGGGCAGGGGCACTATGGCTACACCTTC. Protein product: CASPGQGHYGYTF.

V usage is TRBV5-1 and J usage is TRBJ2-3; 10 nucleotides match TRBD1. There are 16 residues in the CDR3. V dropped 5 bases and J dropped 3; count of bases not matched to a gene: 9. Per germline, CDR1 SGHRS and CDR2 YFSETQ. CDR3 region: CASRKTGTGETDTQYF. The DNA for the CDR3 is TGCGCCAGCAGGAAAACCGGGACAGGGGAGACAGATACGCAGTATTTT. The variable domain in full, with the rest retrieved from reference TRBV5-1 and TRBJ2-3, is KAGVTQTPRYLIKTRGQQVTLSCSPISGHRSVSWYQQTPGQGLQFLFEYFSETQRNKGNFPGRFSGRQFSNSRSEMNVSTLELGDSALYLCASRKTGTGETDTQYFGPGTRLTVL.

This clone was seen just once. The rearrangement links TRBV6-5 to TRBJ2-2; 9 nucleotides line up with TRBD1. There are 15 residues in the CDR3. The trim removed 7 bases at V and 4 bases at J, leaving 7 bases unmatched. Germline values: CDR1 MNHEY, CDR2 SVGAGI. The DNA for the CDR3 is TGTGCCAGCACCCTACGGACAGGGGCCACCGGGGAGCTGTTTTTT. It translates to CASTLRTGATGELFF.

This rearrangement joins TRBV30 to TRBJ2-2; 9 bases fit TRBD2. CDR1 GTSNPN and CDR2 SVGIG come from the germline V gene (reference sequence). The CDR3 extends over 17 amino acids. The V gene end was trimmed by 0 bases and the J gene end by 5 bases; junction bases not matched to a gene: 10. The CDR3 DNA is TGTGCCTGGAGTGTGTCTAACGTAGCGGGGGTTACCGGGGAGCTGTTTTTT. This encodes CAWSVSNVAGVTGELFF.

The chain has TRBV30 and TRBJ1-2, with TRBD1 as a possible D gene (5 bases). The CDR3 is 13 residues long. Deletions cut 2 bases from V and 3 bases from J, with 10 bases between. CDR1 and CDR2 (germline): GTSNPN, SVGIG (reference sequence). The CDR3 nucleotides are TGTGCCTGGAGTCTGGGGGGGGACTATGGCTACACCTTC. This translates into CAWSLGGDYGYTF.

This CDR3 is CASSEGGGWTEAFF. The DNA of the CDR3 is TGTGCCAGCAGTGAGGGTGGGGGGTGGACTGAAGCTTTCTTT. The genes are TRBV2 and TRBJ1-1; possible D gene TRBD1, 5 bases. The CDR3 extends over 14 amino acids. Germline V CDR1 and CDR2: SNHLY, FYNNEI. V was trimmed by 3 bases and J by 5 bases, leaving 13 bases between them.

The rearrangement uses TRBV11-2 and TRBJ1-2; 7 bases fit TRBD1. V gave up 3 bases and J gave up 4 bases; unmatched junction bases: 5. Germline assignment: CDR1 SGHAT and CDR2 FQNNGV. CDR3 length: 14 residues. The CDR3 DNA is TGTGCCAGCAGCTTCCCCGGACAGGCCTATGGCTACACCTTC. Amino acid sequence: CASSFPGQAYGYTF.

The chain's CDR3 is CASSPGLAPSSDEQFF. The CDR3 nucleotides read TGCGCCAGCAGCCCGGGACTAGCCCCTTCCTCGGATGAGCAGTTCTTC. The chain couples TRBV5-1 to TRBJ2-1; 9 bases line up with TRBD2. CDR3 size: 16 residues. Trimming cost V 4 bases and J 8 bases; bases outside gene matches: 13. CDR1 is SGHRS and CDR2 is YFSETQ in the germline V gene.

The V and J genes are TRBV6-5 and TRBJ1-2; TRBD1 matches at 7 bases. Trimming removed 2 bases from V and 2 bases from J; junction bases left unmatched: 2. Germline assignment: CDR1 MNHEY and CDR2 SVGAGI. The CDR3 runs 14 residues. CDR3 region: CASSYAQGNYGYTF. CDR3 nucleotide sequence: TGTGCCAGCAGTTACGCACAGGGGAACTATGGCTACACCTTC.

The chain joins TRBV11-3 to TRBJ2-1, with 7 bases lining up with TRBD2. Germline loops: CDR1 SGHNT, CDR2 YENEEA. The length of the CDR3 is 13 residues. The J segment lost 6 bases and the V segment lost 3 bases, leaving 2 bases of the junction unmatched. This CDR3 is CASSFGRVNEQFF. The CDR3 bases are TGTGCCAGCAGCTTTGGGAGGGTCAATGAGCAGTTCTTC.

The V and J genes are TRBV5-1 and TRBJ2-2, with 11 nucleotides matching TRBD2. Germline-derived CDR1 and CDR2 are SGHRS and YFSETQ. The CDR3 is 16 amino acids. V lost 7 bases, J lost 0 bases, and 5 bases stayed unmatched. DNA for the CDR3: TGCGCCAGCGGGCCTAGCGGGGGGACGAACACCGGGGAGCTGTTTTTT. Translation: CASGPSGGTNTGELFF.

The chain recombines TRBV7-2 with TRBJ1-2; TRBD1 aligns across 7 bases. CDR1 and CDR2 from the germline V gene are SGHTA and FQGNSA. The CDR3 totals 15 residues. After removal of 1 base from V and 6 bases from J, the junction contained 8 bases not matched to a gene. CDR3 nucleotides: TGTGCCAGCAGCTTAGGCCGACAGGGTTGGCATGGCTACACCTTC. This gives the protein CASSLGRQGWHGYTF.

The chain is built from TRBV7-7 and TRBJ1-4; 9 bases fit TRBD1. CDR1 is SSHAT, CDR2 FNYEAQ, per germline (reference sequence). With 5 bases clipped from V and 7 bases from J, the junction kept 8 bases outside the gene matches. CDR3 length: 15 residues. CDR3 sequence: CASSVSGTGSEKLFF. Written as DNA, the CDR3 is TGTGCCAGCAGCGTTTCCGGGACAGGGTCTGAAAAACTGTTTTTT.

This rearrangement joins TRBV7-9 to TRBJ1-3; 7 nucleotides agree with TRBD1. The CDR3 totals 15 residues. V gave up 5 bases and J gave up 4 bases; unmatched junction bases: 8. Per germline, CDR1 SEHNR and CDR2 FQNEAQ (reference sequence). The CDR3 is CASSTARGAGNTIYF. The CDR3 DNA reads as TGTGCCAGCAGCACAGCCAGGGGGGCCGGAAACACCATATATTTT.

This clone was seen just once. In the same sample, other DNA sequences code for this CDR3. The chain employs TRBV4-1 and TRBJ1-1, with D possibly being TRBD1 (5 bases). Trimming pared 4 bases from V and 2 bases from J, leaving 11 bases between. The CDR3 totals 14 residues. Germline V gene lookup returns CDR1 MGHRA and CDR2 YSYEKL. The CDR3 reads CASSLQGKNTEAFF. CDR3 coding DNA: TGCGCCAGCAGCCTTCAGGGAAAAAACACTGAAGCTTTCTTT.

The rearrangement uses TRBV5-1 and TRBJ1-6; 7 bases align to TRBD1. The CDR3 is 13 amino acids. Germline loops: CDR1 SGHRS, CDR2 YFSETQ. V dropped 4 bases and J dropped 8; count of bases not matched to a gene: 3. The CDR3 nucleotides read TGCGCCAGCAGCCCAGGGACAGATTCACCCCTCCACTTT. Its protein is CASSPGTDSPLHF.